The source of this T cell receptor beta chain is a study of blood T cell repertoires in COVID-19. Study-wide context: Acute and convalescent COVID-19 specimens originated in the United States, Italy and Spain. From T cells, B-cell-depleted T cells, or PBMCs came the material, which was cDNA or gDNA.

CDR1 and CDR2 from the germline V gene are LGHNA and YSLEER. Losses at the gene ends were 4 bases for V and 8 bases for J; bases not matched to a gene: 8. This CDR3 has 14 amino acids. Original processing methods: Amplified reference gene primers provided the basis for estimating nucleated cell counts. Measured with immunoSEQ multiplex PCR; TCRdb has only the in-frame clones, and not every one. Clonal size and the V and J genes are those of that table, whereas D and trimming came from the DNA. The repertoire consists of 140,000 or so clones, with 70% to 80% occurring once and the leading ten covering around 5%. Enrollment of patients from Seattle took place during active infection, with longitudinal follow-up.

V is TRBV4-3 and J is TRBJ1-2, with 9 bases aligning to TRBD1. The clonotype was recovered from a woman in her seventies with COVID-19, enrolled during active disease. The specimen sequenced was peripheral blood. The CDR3 sequence: CASSREQGAEGYTF. The CDR3 DNA follows: TGCGCCAGCAGCCGGGAACAGGGGGCAGAAGGCTACACCTTC.